The entry below describes one T cell receptor beta chain. These data are taken from a study of blood T cell repertoires in COVID-19. Across the whole study: In each case, the material was cDNA or gDNA derived from T cells, B-cell-depleted T cells, or PBMCs.

Living in 24 US areas, the participants were between about 18 and 90 years of age. Participants' own reports of clinical history determined their cohort assignment. The protocol was immunoSEQ multiplex PCR, while the TCRdb copy is restricted to in-frame clones and leaves out a portion. The repertoire includes 150,000 to 200,000 clones, more than 75% of them detected once, and less than 20% sits in the top ten. The germline V and J ends were trimmed by 7 bases and 3 bases, with 10 bases remaining between them. CDR1 SGHRS and CDR2 YFSETQ come from the germline V gene. CDR3 length: 12 amino acids. Sequenced sample: PBMCs or T cells enriched from blood (not recorded which). The rearrangement uses TRBV5-1 and TRBJ1-2; perhaps TRBD1 as D (5 bases). The receptor comes from a woman in her fifties or sixties with acute COVID-19. The CDR3 DNA reads TGCGCCAGCCAACAGGTCCACTATGGCTACACCTTC. Its translation: CASQQVHYGYTF. The variable domain in full, with the rest retrieved from reference TRBV5-1 and TRBJ1-2, is KAGVTQTPRYLIKTRGQQVTLSCSPISGHRSVSWYQQTPGQGLQFLFEYFSETQRNKGNFPGRFSGRQFSNSRSEMNVSTLELGDSALYLCASQQVHYGYTFGSGTRLTVV.